Listed below are T cell receptor beta chains from one sample, sequenced in a study of blood T cell repertoires in COVID-19. TCRdb keeps only in-frame clones here, not all; method: immunoSEQ multiplex PCR. The data contain tens of thousands of clones, roughly 90% of them singletons. The sample taken for sequencing was peripheral blood. The source is a man aged 45-65 years with active COVID-19. Both conserved end residues are part of each CDR3. Each record gives: clone size, D gene, V gene, J gene, CDR3 protein. A D gene is named only where the DNA matches it firmly. Clone size is not always given. Where it is, it says once, few, many or a class for expanded clones.

clone_size: .; d_call: TRBD2; v_call: TRBV27; j_call: TRBJ2-1; cdr3_aa: CASSKTGGYYNEQFF
clone_size: .; d_call: TRBD1; v_call: TRBV10-3; j_call: TRBJ2-7; cdr3_aa: CAISRDSLSYEQYF
clone_size: .; d_call: .; v_call: TRBV5-1; j_call: TRBJ1-3; cdr3_aa: CASRQGPSGNTIYF
clone_size: .; d_call: .; v_call: TRBV27; j_call: TRBJ1-2; cdr3_aa: CASSLRQSYGYTF
clone_size: .; d_call: TRBD1; v_call: TRBV6-1; j_call: TRBJ1-6; cdr3_aa: CASSDRQGESPLHF
clone_size: .; d_call: .; v_call: TRBV5-4; j_call: TRBJ2-5; cdr3_aa: CASSLRANQETQYF
clone_size: .; d_call: TRBD2; v_call: TRBV11-3; j_call: TRBJ2-1; cdr3_aa: CASSLVRGDEQFF
clone_size: .; d_call: TRBD2; v_call: TRBV2; j_call: TRBJ2-1; cdr3_aa: CASSSLGGTSPYNEQFF
clone_size: .; d_call: TRBD1; v_call: TRBV12-5; j_call: TRBJ1-5; cdr3_aa: CASGLLGTGVRPQHF
clone_size: .; d_call: .; v_call: TRBV2; j_call: TRBJ1-5; cdr3_aa: CASSEALRAGDQPQHF
clone_size: .; d_call: .; v_call: TRBV29-1; j_call: TRBJ1-1; cdr3_aa: CSVGSYSGGTEAFF
clone_size: few; d_call: .; v_call: TRBV6-5; j_call: TRBJ2-2; cdr3_aa: CASIGQVLRVGELFF
clone_size: .; d_call: TRBD2; v_call: TRBV9; j_call: TRBJ2-1; cdr3_aa: CASSATLAGGGGNEQFF
clone_size: .; d_call: .; v_call: TRBV18; j_call: TRBJ2-1; cdr3_aa: CASSPAIRFNEQFF
clone_size: once; d_call: .; v_call: TRBV7-2; j_call: TRBJ1-1; cdr3_aa: CASSFRRVNTEAFF
clone_size: .; d_call: TRBD1; v_call: TRBV25-1; j_call: TRBJ1-6; cdr3_aa: CASSGQGVAPLHF
clone_size: .; d_call: TRBD1; v_call: TRBV19; j_call: TRBJ2-1; cdr3_aa: CASSIPGQGLNEQFF
clone_size: .; d_call: .; v_call: TRBV7-9; j_call: TRBJ1-1; cdr3_aa: CASSSTGNTEAFF
clone_size: .; d_call: TRBD1; v_call: TRBV19; j_call: TRBJ2-5; cdr3_aa: CASSIVGTGQETQYF
clone_size: .; d_call: TRBD2; v_call: TRBV30; j_call: TRBJ2-1; cdr3_aa: CAWSTSGLYEQFF
clone_size: .; d_call: .; v_call: TRBV12-5; j_call: TRBJ2-3; cdr3_aa: CASGWGTPDTQYF
clone_size: .; d_call: TRBD1; v_call: TRBV14; j_call: TRBJ1-2; cdr3_aa: CASSPRGTAYGYTF
clone_size: .; d_call: TRBD1; v_call: TRBV10-3; j_call: TRBJ1-5; cdr3_aa: CAIRNRDSYQPQHF
clone_size: .; d_call: TRBD2; v_call: TRBV28; j_call: TRBJ2-3; cdr3_aa: CASSSRAWTSGSFRTDTQYF
clone_size: .; d_call: .; v_call: TRBV9; j_call: TRBJ1-2; cdr3_aa: CASSVLGAFNYGYTF
clone_size: .; d_call: .; v_call: TRBV11-2; j_call: TRBJ1-2; cdr3_aa: CASSLYTFSDGYTF
clone_size: .; d_call: TRBD2; v_call: TRBV19; j_call: TRBJ2-7; cdr3_aa: CASSRTSGTTEQYF
clone_size: .; d_call: TRBD2; v_call: TRBV2; j_call: TRBJ2-1; cdr3_aa: CASSLRRRGGGNEQFF
clone_size: .; d_call: TRBD1; v_call: TRBV10-3; j_call: TRBJ1-1; cdr3_aa: CAISPGQGKEAFF
clone_size: .; d_call: .; v_call: TRBV19; j_call: TRBJ2-7; cdr3_aa: CASSTSLVGEYEQYF
clone_size: .; d_call: TRBD2; v_call: TRBV4-1; j_call: TRBJ2-1; cdr3_aa: CASSQMHETSGNNEQFF
clone_size: .; d_call: TRBD1; v_call: TRBV3-1/TRBV3-2; j_call: TRBJ1-2; cdr3_aa: CASSQGLPTGGSYGYTF
clone_size: .; d_call: TRBD1; v_call: TRBV5-4; j_call: TRBJ2-7; cdr3_aa: CASSQGQGRYEQYF
clone_size: .; d_call: .; v_call: TRBV12-3/TRBV12-4; j_call: TRBJ1-4; cdr3_aa: CASRQQGYEKLFF
clone_size: .; d_call: .; v_call: TRBV5-1; j_call: TRBJ2-3; cdr3_aa: CASSFGLPTDTQYF
clone_size: medium-sized; d_call: TRBD1; v_call: TRBV5-8; j_call: TRBJ1-5; cdr3_aa: CASSLVATGVFGNQPQHF
clone_size: .; d_call: TRBD1; v_call: TRBV7-9; j_call: TRBJ2-5; cdr3_aa: CASSLRGQGSRGGQETQYF
clone_size: .; d_call: TRBD1; v_call: TRBV7-3; j_call: TRBJ2-2; cdr3_aa: CASSLDSGGPGELFF
clone_size: .; d_call: TRBD2; v_call: TRBV6-1; j_call: TRBJ2-7; cdr3_aa: CASSELTSGSYEQYF
clone_size: .; d_call: TRBD2; v_call: TRBV6-5; j_call: TRBJ2-1; cdr3_aa: CASSFTSLSGGEFF
clone_size: .; d_call: TRBD1; v_call: TRBV5-1; j_call: TRBJ2-2; cdr3_aa: CASSPRDRGNTGELFF
clone_size: .; d_call: TRBD1; v_call: TRBV12-3/TRBV12-4; j_call: TRBJ2-3; cdr3_aa: CASRAQGADTQYF
clone_size: .; d_call: TRBD2; v_call: TRBV3-1/TRBV3-2; j_call: TRBJ2-3; cdr3_aa: CASSPELTSGTPSTDTQYF
clone_size: .; d_call: TRBD1; v_call: TRBV5-1; j_call: TRBJ1-4; cdr3_aa: CASSLLGQGSEKLFF